The T cell receptor (beta chain) under discussion was sequenced for a study of T cells in Graves' hyperthyroidism and ophthalmopathy. With 6 bases removed from V and 1 base from J, the gap between germline ends came to 9 bases. Per the germline V gene, CDR1 is DFQATT and CDR2 is SNEGSKA (reference sequence). The CDR3 runs 12 residues. The diagnostic basis comprised clinical symptoms, serum thyroxine and TRAb, thyroid ultrasound and orbital computed tomography. There were TCR beta CDR3 regions amplified from RNA transcripts. TCR CDR3 underwent first-round RT-PCR with the HTBI primer set. TCRdb reprocessed the multiplex PCR reads via MiXCR and lists one record per CDR3 protein. The repertoire has about 840,000 distinct CDR3 sequences, 35% to 40% of them found once; the top ten carry approximately 8.7%.

The chain carries TRBV20-1 and TRBJ1-2; D ambiguous. This TCR was sampled from a man between 18 and 29 years old with Graves' hyperthyroidism. The source material was blood. In nucleotides, the CDR3 is TGCAGTGCCCGAGGTGATAACTATGGCTACACCTTC. Its protein is CSARGDNYGYTF.